This T cell receptor (beta chain) was captured by sequencing in a study of post-analysis software for immune sequencing data. General study points: Controls showed lower frequencies than patients for roughly five TRBV segments, and TRBV5-6, TRBV5-1 and TRBV20-1 were among these. Pronounced co-clustering by F measure was evident among identically batched samples.

Built from TCR beta cDNA, the libraries had unique molecular identifiers in them. MiXCR, applied by TCRdb to the PCR reads, yields one record per CDR3 protein. The sample holds roughly 200,000 distinct CDR3 sequences; approximately 28% are singletons and the top ten take 3% to 3.5%. This clonotype was picked up one time. The target antigen is unknown. Trimming pared 5 bases from V and 4 bases from J, leaving 16 bases between. This CDR3 comprises 15 residues. Germline V lookup: CDR1 SGHTA, CDR2 FQGNSA. The chain couples TRBV7-2 to TRBJ2-3, with D possibly called TRBD1 or TRBD2 (5 bases each). Material for sequencing was blood. This receptor was taken from a girl under 18 with multiple sclerosis. CDR3 residues: CASSPKGPVADTQYF. The CDR3 DNA sequence: TGTGCCAGCAGCCCCAAGGGACCCGTAGCAGATACGCAGTATTTT. The complete variable domain, with remaining parts taken from reference TRBV7-2 and TRBJ2-3, reads GAGVSQSPSNKVTEKGKDVELRCDPISGHTALYWYRQSLGQGLEFLIYFQGNSAPDKSGLPSDRFSAERTGGSVSTLTIQRTQQEDSAVYLCASSPKGPVADTQYFGPGTRLTVL.